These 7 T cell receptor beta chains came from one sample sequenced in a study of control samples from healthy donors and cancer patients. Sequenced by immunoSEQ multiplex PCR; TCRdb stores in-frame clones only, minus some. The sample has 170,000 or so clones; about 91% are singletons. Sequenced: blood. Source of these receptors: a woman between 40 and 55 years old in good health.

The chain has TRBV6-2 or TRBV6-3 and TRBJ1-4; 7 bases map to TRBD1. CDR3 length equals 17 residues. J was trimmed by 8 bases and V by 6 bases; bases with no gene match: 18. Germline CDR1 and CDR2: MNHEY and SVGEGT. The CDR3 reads CASSSRTGSIVPEKLFF. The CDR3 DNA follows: TGTGCCAGCAGCTCCCGGACAGGTTCGATAGTCCCGGAAAAACTGTTTTTT.

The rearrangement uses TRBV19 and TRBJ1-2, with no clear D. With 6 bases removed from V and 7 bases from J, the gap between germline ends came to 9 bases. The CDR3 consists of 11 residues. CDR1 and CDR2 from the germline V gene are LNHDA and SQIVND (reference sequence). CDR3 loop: CASSLPSGYTF. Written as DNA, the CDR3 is TGTGCCAGTAGCCTCCCTAGTGGCTACACCTTC. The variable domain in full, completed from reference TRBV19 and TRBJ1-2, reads DGGITQSPKYLFRKEGQNVTLSCEQNLNHDAMYWYRQDPGQGLRLIYYSQIVNDFQKGDIAEGYSVSREKKESFPLTVTSAQKNPTAFYLCASSLPSGYTFGSGTRLTVV.

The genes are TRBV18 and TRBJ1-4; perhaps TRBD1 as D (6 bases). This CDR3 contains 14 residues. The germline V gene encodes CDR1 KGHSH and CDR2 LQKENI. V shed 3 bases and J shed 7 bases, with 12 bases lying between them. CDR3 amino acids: CASSPSGAGEKLFF. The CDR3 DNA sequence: TGTGCCAGCTCACCCTCGGGGGCGGGTGAAAAACTGTTTTTT.

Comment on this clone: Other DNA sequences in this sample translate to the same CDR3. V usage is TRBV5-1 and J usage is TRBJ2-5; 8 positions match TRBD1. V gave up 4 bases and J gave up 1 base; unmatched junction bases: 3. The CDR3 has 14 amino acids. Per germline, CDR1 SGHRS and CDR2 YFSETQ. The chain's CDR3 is CASSLGQGQETQYF. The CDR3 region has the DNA TGCGCCAGCAGCCTAGGACAGGGCCAAGAGACCCAGTACTTC.

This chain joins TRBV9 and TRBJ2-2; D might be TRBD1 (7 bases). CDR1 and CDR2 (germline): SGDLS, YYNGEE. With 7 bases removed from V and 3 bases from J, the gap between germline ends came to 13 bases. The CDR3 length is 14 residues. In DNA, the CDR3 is TGTGCCAGCGGAGGGGGCCGGTACACCGGGGAGCTGTTTTTT. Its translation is CASGGGRYTGELFF.

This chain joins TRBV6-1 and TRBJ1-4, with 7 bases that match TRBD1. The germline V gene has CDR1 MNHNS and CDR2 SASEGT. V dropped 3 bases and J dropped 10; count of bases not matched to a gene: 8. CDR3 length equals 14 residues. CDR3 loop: CASSENRGWGKLFF. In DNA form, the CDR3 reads TGTGCCAGCAGTGAGAACAGGGGATGGGGAAAACTGTTTTTT.

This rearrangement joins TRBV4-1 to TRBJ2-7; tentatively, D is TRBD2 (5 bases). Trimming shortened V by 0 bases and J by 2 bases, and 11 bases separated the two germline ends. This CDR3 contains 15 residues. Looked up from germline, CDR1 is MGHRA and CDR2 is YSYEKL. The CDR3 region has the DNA TGCGCCAGCAGCCAAGATTTAGAGGGCGCCTACGAGCAGTACTTC. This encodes CASSQDLEGAYEQYF.